This T cell receptor beta chain derives from a study of cytomegalovirus exposure and HLA in healthy donors. Study results and caveats: Sequencing likely produced, as an artifact, a cluster of highly shared sequence variants.

This clone was seen only a few times. The antigen remains undetermined. Amplification used 60 Vbeta primers and 13 Jbeta primers. Clones were sequenced by immunoSEQ multiplex PCR, and TCRdb holds only the in-frame ones, with some missing. The table lists about 200,000 clones, 80% to 85% of them singletons, with 6.5% in the top ten. The receptor comes from a woman between 45 and 60 years old in good health and CMV-seropositive. Material for sequencing was PBMCs.

CDR3 in amino acids: CASSSSPGGDSQETQYF. Here the CDR3 DNA reads TGTGCCAGCAGCTCCTCCCCCGGGGGGGACAGTCAAGAGACCCAGTACTTC. The V and J genes are TRBV7-9 and TRBJ2-5; a possible D gene is TRBD2 (8 bases). This CDR3 is 17 amino acids long. V was pared by 4 bases and J by 2 bases, with 20 bases between. Germline assignment: CDR1 SEHNR and CDR2 FQNEAQ (reference sequence). Full variable domain (outside the CDR3, taken from reference TRBV7-9 and TRBJ2-5): DTGVSQNPRHKITKRGQNVTFRCDPISEHNRLYWYRQTLGQGPEFLTYFQNEAQLEKSRLLSDRFSAERPKGSFSTLEIQRTEQGDSAMYLCASSSSPGGDSQETQYFGPGTRLLVL.